Included here is one T cell receptor (beta chain) sequence, with context. Its antigen is unknown. This entry is derived from a study of CD8 T cells in ankylosing spondylitis. General study findings and limits: Clones tied to disease were said to be significantly enriched in matched ankylosing spondylitis synovial fluid. For ankylosing spondylitis blood, a TCR beta motif of seven to nine highly homologous variants appeared characteristic.

Making the TCR beta libraries involved quantitative 5'-RACE with molecular barcodes. MiXCR, run by TCRdb on the 5' RACE reads, gives a single entry per CDR3 protein. The table has about 420,000 distinct CDR3 sequences, 20% to 25% seen once. Germline values: CDR1 DFQATT, CDR2 SNEGSKA (reference sequence). Trimming removed 8 bases at V and 5 bases at J, with 18 bases between. This CDR3 is built from 13 residues. The source is a male donor with ankylosing spondylitis. V usage is TRBV20-1 and J usage is TRBJ2-5, with TRBD2 as a possible D gene (8 bases). Sequencing used blood, either unsorted or a sorted T cell fraction (not recorded which). The CDR3 here is CSFSGGGLETQYF. In DNA, the CDR3 is TGCAGTTTCTCGGGAGGGGGCCTGGAGACCCAGTACTTC.